This T cell receptor beta chain was recovered during a study of blood T cell repertoires in COVID-19. The wider study: The United States, Italy and Spain were the sources of the acute and convalescent COVID-19 samples. Sources were T cells, B-cell-depleted T cells, or PBMCs; the material itself was cDNA or gDNA.

Original processing notes: Researchers report that nucleated cell counts were estimated from reference gene primer amplification. The repertoire was sequenced with immunoSEQ multiplex PCR; TCRdb's copy has only in-frame clones and lacks some. The D gene and trimming were derived from the DNA, and the V and J assignments and clone size from that table. The sample consists of about 100,000 clones, about four fifths of them appearing once. The Seattle site enrolled patients during active infection and followed them longitudinally. CDR3 length: 14 amino acids. Germline-derived CDR1 and CDR2 are LGHDT and YNNKEL (reference sequence). Unmatched junction bases numbered 6, after V lost 4 bases and J lost 4 bases.

This TCR derives from a man older than 75 with COVID-19, enrolled during active disease. The genes are TRBV3-1 (or the pseudogene TRBV3-2) and TRBJ2-7, with 8 bases matching TRBD1. The sequencing sample was made of peripheral blood. The CDR3 loop reads CASSPRDRPYEQYF. The CDR3 DNA is TGTGCCAGCAGCCCTAGGGACAGGCCTTACGAGCAGTACTTC.